This T cell receptor (beta chain) was obtained from a study of blood T cell repertoires in COVID-19. Study information: The United States, Italy and Spain supplied acute and convalescent COVID-19 samples. From T cells, B-cell-depleted T cells, or PBMCs came the material, which was cDNA or gDNA.

V was pared by 6 bases and J by 2 bases, with 13 bases between. Germline CDR1 reads SNHLY; CDR2 reads FYNNEI. The CDR3 covers 14 residues. Original methodology: The assay estimated nucleated cells by amplifying reference gene primers. TCRdb keeps only in-frame clones here, not all; method: immunoSEQ multiplex PCR. The DNA was the basis for D and trimming; V, J and clone size are from that table. The sample includes 55,000 to 85,000 clones, approximately 80% seen only once; the top ten take around 0.83%. The chain couples TRBV2 to TRBJ2-5, with unresolved D. The source material was peripheral blood. This TCR came from a woman between 65 and 79 years old with acute or convalescent COVID-19. The CDR3 bases are TGTGCCAGCAGACCAACAGCTCAACAAGAGACCCAGTACTTC. Translating gives CASRPTAQQETQYF.